Shown below are 2 T cell receptor beta chains from a single sample sequenced in a study of Graves' ophthalmopathy and Graves' hyperthyroidism. Using RNA transcripts, the TCR beta CDR3 regions were amplified. A first-round RT-PCR used HTBI primers, followed by a second-round multiplex PCR. In TCRdb, the multiplex PCR reads were re-called with MiXCR into one record per CDR3 protein. Among under 800,000 distinct CDR3 sequences listed, over 20% were seen once. Sequenced material: peripheral blood. Receptors originate from a woman aged 18-29 years with stable Graves' hyperthyroidism. Some clones in this sample may be carry-over from other donors' samples.

This clonotype was counted at least ten times. This CDR3 reads CASWRGVGTEAFF. CDR3 nucleotide sequence: TGTGCCAGCTGGAGGGGGGTGGGCACTGAAGCTTTCTTT. The chain employs TRBV6-2 or TRBV6-3 and TRBJ1-1, with D perhaps TRBD1 (6 bases). The length of the CDR3 is 13 residues. Germline V gene data show CDR1 as MNHEY and CDR2 as SVGEGT. V gave up 8 bases and J gave up 4 bases, with 14 bases separating them.

On this clonotype: A much larger clone differs by one base, so this may be a read error. The conserved closing phenylalanine or tryptophan is absent in this CDR3, likely reflecting a read error. V and J are TRBV2 and TRBJ1-5, with 8 bases fitting TRBD1. Per germline, CDR1 SNHLY and CDR2 FYNNEI. The CDR3 contains 14 residues. J was trimmed by 6 bases and V by 7 bases; bases with no gene match: 8. This chain's CDR3 is CASTSRTGFQPQHL. As DNA, the CDR3 is TGTGCCAGCACCTCGAGGACAGGGTTTCAGCCCCAGCATTTG.